The 10 T cell receptor beta chains reported below all come from one sample, sequenced in a study of blood T cell repertoires in COVID-19. Clones were read by immunoSEQ multiplex PCR, and TCRdb kept only the in-frame ones, dropping some. The sample includes about 110,000 clones, more than 60% seen only once; the top ten take 20% to 25%. The specimen sequenced was peripheral blood. All receptors come from an older man with active or convalescent COVID-19.

The V call is TRBV6-5, the J call TRBJ1-2, with D maybe TRBD1 (6 bases). Trimming removed 4 bases from V and 4 bases from J, with 16 bases in between. The CDR3 is 15 residues long. Germline V gene data show CDR1 as MNHEY and CDR2 as SVGAGI. The CDR3: CASSSSGVPVYGYTF. CDR3 nucleotides: TGTGCCAGCAGTTCCTCAGGGGTGCCGGTCTATGGCTACACCTTC.

The chain couples TRBV28 to TRBJ1-1; weak D call: TRBD1 (5 bases). In germline, CDR1 is MDHEN, CDR2 SYDVKM. Trimming cost V 7 bases and J 4 bases, with 19 bases left between them. CDR3 length: 15 residues. DNA for the CDR3: TGTGCCAGCATTTCTACGGGCGTAGGGGTCACTGAAGCTTTCTTT. This codes for CASISTGVGVTEAFF.

The chain has TRBV7-6 and TRBJ1-2; D gene ambiguous. CDR3 length: 17 residues. Trimming shortened V by 1 base and J by 4 bases, and 19 bases separated the two germline ends. The germline gives CDR1 SGHVS, CDR2 FNYEAQ. CDR3 sequence: CASSLVPFGRTSYGYTF. CDR3 DNA sequence: TGTGCCAGCAGCTTAGTGCCGTTCGGGAGAACGAGCTATGGCTACACCTTC.

The chain couples TRBV6-5 to TRBJ1-2; TRBD1 is a possible D gene (6 bases). The CDR3 covers 12 residues. V was trimmed by 7 bases and J by 4 bases, leaving 10 bases between them. Germline assignment: CDR1 MNHEY and CDR2 SVGAGI. The CDR3 coding sequence is TGTGCCAGCAAGGGGGAACTCTATGGCTACACCTTC. Translating gives CASKGELYGYTF.

The chain uses TRBV28 and TRBJ1-2; weak D call: TRBD1 (5 bases). Trimming cost V 6 bases and J 6 bases, with 11 bases left between them. This CDR3 has 12 amino acids. Germline V CDR1 and CDR2: MDHEN, SYDVKM. CDR3 residues: CASSPGWNGYTF. CDR3 bases: TGTGCCAGCAGCCCAGGGTGGAATGGCTACACCTTC.

The CDR3 region has the DNA TGTGCCAGCAGCCAGCGGGGGGGCCGAGAGACCCAGTACTTC. Translation gives CASSQRGGRETQYF. This rearrangement joins TRBV11-2 to TRBJ2-5; 10 bases agree with TRBD2. With 5 bases clipped from V and 4 bases from J, the junction kept 4 bases outside the gene matches. The CDR3 length is 14 residues. Germline-derived CDR1 and CDR2 are SGHAT and FQNNGV.

CDR3 DNA sequence: TGTGCCAGCAGTTTACAGGGGCGGACTGAAGCTTTCTTT. Translating it yields CASSLQGRTEAFF. The chain joins TRBV12-3 or TRBV12-4 to TRBJ1-1, with a possible D match to TRBD1 (6 bases). The length of the CDR3 is 13 residues. Trimming cost V 2 bases and J 5 bases, with 9 bases left between them.

The chain carries TRBV27 and TRBJ2-7; 8 bases are a match to TRBD1. Germline values: CDR1 MNHEY, CDR2 SMNVEV (reference sequence). The trim removed 6 bases at V and 0 bases at J, leaving 4 bases unmatched. The CDR3 sequence is 14 residues long. The CDR3 spells CASRSQGDSYEQYF. The CDR3 DNA follows: TGTGCCAGCAGGTCACAGGGGGACTCCTACGAGCAGTACTTC.

V gene TRBV5-1 combines with J gene TRBJ2-5; D is undetermined. V shed 0 bases and J shed 3 bases, with 15 bases lying between them. The CDR3 loop spans 16 amino acids. Germline V gene sequence: CDR1 SGHRS, CDR2 YFSETQ. CDR3 amino acids: CASSLDPPVRKETQYF. Written as DNA, the CDR3 is TGCGCCAGCAGCTTGGATCCTCCTGTCAGGAAAGAGACCCAGTACTTC.

This clone has only one observation. This chain connects TRBV15 to TRBJ2-5; weak D call: TRBD2 (6 bases). The CDR3 length is 15 residues. Trimming removed 0 bases at V and 4 bases at J, with 12 bases between. Germline CDR1 reads LNHNV; CDR2 reads YYDKDF (reference sequence). The CDR3 loop reads CATSRDWRGGETQYF. CDR3 coding DNA: TGTGCCACCAGCAGAGATTGGCGGGGCGGAGAGACCCAGTACTTC.